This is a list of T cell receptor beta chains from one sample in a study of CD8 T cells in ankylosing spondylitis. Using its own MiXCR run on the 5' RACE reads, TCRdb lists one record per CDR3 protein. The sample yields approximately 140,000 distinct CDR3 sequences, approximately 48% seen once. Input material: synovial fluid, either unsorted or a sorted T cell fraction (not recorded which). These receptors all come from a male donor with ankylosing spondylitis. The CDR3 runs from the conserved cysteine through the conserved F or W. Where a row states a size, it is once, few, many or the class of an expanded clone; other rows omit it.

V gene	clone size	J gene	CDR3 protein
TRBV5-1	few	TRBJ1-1	CASSQFRVSMNTEAFF
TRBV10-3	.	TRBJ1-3	CATGRGSIYF
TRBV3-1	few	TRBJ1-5	CASSQDLRNNQPQHF
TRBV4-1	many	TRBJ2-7	CASSQIQATYEQYF
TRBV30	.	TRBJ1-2	CAWSDPFGPYSNYGYTF
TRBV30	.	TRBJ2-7	CAWDPGPRDEQYF
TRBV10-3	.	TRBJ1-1	CAISQVGPDSTEAFF
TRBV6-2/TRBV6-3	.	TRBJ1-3	CASSYTAGGSGNTIYF
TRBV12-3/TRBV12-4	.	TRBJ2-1	CASSRTGGTHNEQFF
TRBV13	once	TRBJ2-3	CASSSRLAGDTQYF
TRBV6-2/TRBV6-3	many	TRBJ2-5	CASSGPSGQETQYF
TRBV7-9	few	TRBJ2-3	CASSLVGTSTTDTQYF
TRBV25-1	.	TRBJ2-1	CASESSSYNEQFF
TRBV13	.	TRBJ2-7	CASSNQGRFGEQYF
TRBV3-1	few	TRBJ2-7	CASSRLAPQYF
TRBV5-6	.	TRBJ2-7	CASSFGGISYEQYF
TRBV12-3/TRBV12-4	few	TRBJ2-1	CASSPLDSNNEQFF
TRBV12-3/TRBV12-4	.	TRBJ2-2	CASSPSVRGAGELFF
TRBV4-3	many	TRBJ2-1	CASSEGTSSLDNEQFF
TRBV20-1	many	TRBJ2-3	CSASRGAGLTDTQYF
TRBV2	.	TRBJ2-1	CASSDSERIGEQFF
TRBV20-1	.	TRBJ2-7	CSAKPLANSYEQYF
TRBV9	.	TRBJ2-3	CASSAGPPPTDTQYF
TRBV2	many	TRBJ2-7	CASSRDRDGSYEQYF
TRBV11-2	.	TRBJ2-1	CASSLDRWRGGLGEQFF
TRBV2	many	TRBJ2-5	CASSDWASGGETQYF
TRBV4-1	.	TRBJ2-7	CASSQDLPGNSYEQYF
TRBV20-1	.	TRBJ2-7	CSAQGLAELYEQYF
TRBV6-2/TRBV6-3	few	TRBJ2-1	CASSISLGNNEQFF
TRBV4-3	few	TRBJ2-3	CASSQECKRCGDTQYF
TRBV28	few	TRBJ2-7	CASSFLRLAGEQYF
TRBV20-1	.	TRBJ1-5	CSAKTGMGQPQHF
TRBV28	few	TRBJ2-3	CASSLSRSTDTQYF
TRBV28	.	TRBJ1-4	CASSSGHRGAANEKLFF
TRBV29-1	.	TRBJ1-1	CSVEPGVREAFF
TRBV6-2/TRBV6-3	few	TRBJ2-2	CASSLTSGRLRTGELFF
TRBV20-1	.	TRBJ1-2	CSALQGPVGYTF
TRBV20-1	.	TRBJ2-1	CSASAPSGSETYNEQFF
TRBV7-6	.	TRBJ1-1	CASSLIGGTEMNTEAFF
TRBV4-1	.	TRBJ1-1	CASSQGVRGGNTEAFF
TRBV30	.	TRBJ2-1	CAWSVDRAGLGNEQFF
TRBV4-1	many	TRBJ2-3	CASRSGWEDTQYF
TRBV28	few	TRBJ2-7	CASRRWSYEQYF
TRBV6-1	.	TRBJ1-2	CASKPVDLNYGYTF